This T cell receptor (beta chain) was observed in a study of OX40 agonist ivuxolimab in advanced cancers. General notes on the study: Ivuxolimab, which targeted the costimulatory receptor OX40 (CD134), was an agonistic, fully human IgG2 monoclonal antibody. Intravenous ivuxolimab was administered to patients every 2 weeks at six dose levels: 0.01, 0.1, 0.3, 1.5, 3 and 10 mg/kg. Among the roughly 52 dose-escalation patients, about 19 had hepatocellular carcinoma, approximately 15 melanoma, 9 renal cell carcinoma and 9 head and neck cancer. The dose-escalation cohort was around 83% male with a mean age of about 65 years, ranging from roughly 23 to 90. Patients were allowed to have had prior anti-PD-1, anti-PD-L1 or anti-CTLA-4 therapy, and roughly 40% of the dose-escalation patients had previously received checkpoint inhibitors. Three dose-escalation patients achieved partial responses, one with hepatocellular carcinoma and two with cutaneous melanoma. The point of sequencing TCRbeta in the periphery was to test whether ivuxolimab changed TCR sequence diversity and drove clonal T-cell expansion. The paper describes the monotherapy dose-escalation part (N of about 47 patients) of the phase I trial of ivuxolimab.

Spanning cysteine to phenylalanine, the CDR3 consists of 11 amino acids. Left in the record is the CDR3 DNA by itself, 33 bases read in frame from the first base. The V end gives up 8 bases and the J end 8 bases, leaving 2 bases in the junction not matched to a gene. From a lookup of the germline V gene, CDR1 and CDR2 are LGHNA and YNFKEQ. The full study reports these points: At doses of 0.1 to 3.0 mg/kg, clonal expansion of both CD4+ and CD8+ blood T cells was observed from baseline to week 6. Low levels of normalized T-cell clonal expansion were also seen in some nonresponding patients. Which antigens the clonally expanded peripheral T cells were specific for was not determined. In the 0.1-3.0 mg/kg groups, partial responders were among the patients with the lowest normalized peripheral clonal expansion, particularly in CD8+ T cells. After ivuxolimab, CD8+ T cells had more expanded clones than CD4+ T cells on average.

Patients with a history of autoimmune disease or receiving systemic immunosuppression were excluded from the trial. In every dose cohort, peripheral blood was drawn for TCR sequencing at baseline, cycle 4 day 1, and cycle 7 day 1. The samples were taken from a phase I, first-in-human, multicenter, open-label dose-escalation trial of ivuxolimab. Adults with locally advanced or metastatic melanoma, renal cell carcinoma, hepatocellular carcinoma or head and neck squamous cell carcinoma were enrolled in the trial. Before TCR sequencing, CD4+ and CD8+ T cells were separately sorted from peripheral blood. On this clone itself: Its target antigen remains unknown. It has no much larger one-base neighbor in the sample; base qualities were not kept.

Genomic DNA was extracted from sorted cells for sequencing of the TCRbeta CDR3 region. The immunoSEQ Assay was used for sequencing of TCRbeta CDR3 regions. TCRdb holds this immuneACCESS table with in-frame rearrangements only. Some clones are missing; in checked studies, unresolved V genes explain under half, and the rest has no known cause. The table for this sample lists 50,000 to 60,000 clones; about 91% of them were counted only once. Of the sample, 3.5% to 4.5% falls within the top ten clones. The sequences come from CD4+ or CD8+ T cells sorted from blood, collected in a trial of the OX40 agonist ivuxolimab. This clonotype was sampled from an adult with an advanced solid tumor such as melanoma, head and neck, liver or kidney cancer. The sequence links TRBV4-2 to TRBJ1-2; 10 of the junction bases match TRBD1. This receptor has the CDR3 CASGTGVGYTF. The DNA reads as follows: TGTGCCAGCGGGACAGGGGTAGGCTACACCTTC.